A selection of T cell receptor beta chains follows, all from one sample in a study of cytomegalovirus exposure and HLA in healthy donors. Sequenced by immunoSEQ multiplex PCR; TCRdb stores in-frame clones only, minus some. The sample has 100,000 to 150,000 clones; approximately 10% are singletons. Sequenced material: PBMCs. Receptors originate from a woman aged 18-29 years in good health and CMV-seropositive. Each CDR3 is given with its conserved first and last residue. The order of the fields is D gene, V gene, J gene, clone size, CDR3 protein, CDR3 DNA. A D gene is named only where the DNA matches it firmly. Size values are once, few and many counts, or a class for expanded clones, and some rows have none.

D: -; V: TRBV7-9; J: TRBJ2-1; size: few; CDR3: CASSPRHNEQFF; DNA: TGTGCCAGCAGCCCGCGGCACAATGAGCAGTTCTTC
D: -; V: TRBV19; J: TRBJ2-7; size: -; CDR3: CATKTGSYEQYF; DNA: TGTGCCACCAAGACGGGGTCCTACGAGCAGTACTTC
D: -; V: TRBV6-1; J: TRBJ1-2; size: few; CDR3: CASSGESGALGYTF; DNA: TGTGCCAGCAGTGGAGAGTCGGGAGCATTGGGCTACACCTTC
D: -; V: TRBV7-9; J: TRBJ1-2; size: -; CDR3: CASSLAEEFYGYTF; DNA: TGTGCCAGCAGCTTAGCTGAGGAGTTCTATGGCTACACCTTC
D: -; V: TRBV4-1; J: TRBJ1-1; size: -; CDR3: CASSQVGIPEAFF; DNA: TGCGCCAGCAGCCAAGTGGGCATACCTGAAGCTTTCTTT
D: TRBD1; V: TRBV19; J: TRBJ1-1; size: few; CDR3: CASGDRDTEAFF; DNA: TGTGCCAGTGGGGACAGGGACACTGAAGCTTTCTTT
D: -; V: TRBV5-1; J: TRBJ1-5; size: few; CDR3: CASSLGGDQPQHF; DNA: TGCGCCAGCAGCTTAGGGGGGGATCAGCCCCAGCATTTT
D: -; V: TRBV28; J: TRBJ2-7; size: -; CDR3: CASSSPQGSYEQYF; DNA: TGTGCCAGCAGTTCTCCCCAGGGTTCCTACGAGCAGTACTTC
D: TRBD2; V: TRBV5-1; J: TRBJ2-1; size: -; CDR3: CASSLAGGRYNEQFF; DNA: TGCGCCAGCAGCTTAGCGGGAGGCAGGTACAATGAGCAGTTCTTC
D: TRBD2; V: TRBV19; J: TRBJ2-5; size: -; CDR3: CASSRGGQETQYF; DNA: TGTGCCAGTAGCCGGGGGGGGCAAGAGACCCAGTACTTC
D: -; V: TRBV6-5; J: TRBJ1-2; size: -; CDR3: CASSYSGQVGGYTF; DNA: TGTGCCAGCAGTTACTCGGGCCAGGTTGGAGGCTACACCTTC
D: TRBD1; V: TRBV5-4; J: TRBJ1-1; size: -; CDR3: CASSWGQANTEAFF; DNA: TGTGCCAGCAGCTGGGGACAGGCGAACACTGAAGCTTTCTTT
D: -; V: TRBV19; J: TRBJ1-1; size: few; CDR3: CASSMAGAVSEAFF; DNA: TGTGCCAGTAGTATGGCAGGGGCGGTGTCCGAAGCTTTCTTT
D: TRBD1; V: TRBV6-4; J: TRBJ2-3; size: few; CDR3: CARPPGGNTDTQYF; DNA: TGTGCCAGGCCACCAGGGGGCAACACAGATACGCAGTATTTT
D: TRBD2; V: TRBV28; J: TRBJ2-7; size: -; CDR3: CASRLAGAVVDEQYF; DNA: TGTGCCAGCAGGCTAGCGGGAGCAGTGGTCGACGAGCAGTACTTC
D: TRBD2; V: TRBV4-2; J: TRBJ2-3; size: few; CDR3: CASSQVGTSGSRVADTQYF; DNA: TGTGCCAGCAGCCAAGTCGGGACTAGCGGGAGTAGAGTCGCAGATACGCAGTATTTT
D: TRBD1; V: TRBV9; J: TRBJ2-2; size: -; CDR3: CASSLRTGSAGELFF; DNA: TGTGCCAGCAGCTTACGGACAGGTAGCGCCGGGGAGCTGTTTTTT
D: TRBD2; V: TRBV19; J: TRBJ2-3; size: -; CDR3: CASSSSGRLGGTDTQYF; DNA: TGTGCCAGTAGCTCTAGCGGGAGGCTAGGGGGTACAGATACGCAGTATTTT
D: -; V: TRBV5-4; J: TRBJ2-5; size: -; CDR3: CASSSQPGYQETQYF; DNA: TGTGCCAGCAGCTCCCAACCGGGGTACCAAGAGACCCAGTACTTC
D: TRBD1; V: TRBV5-8; J: TRBJ1-1; size: -; CDR3: CASSTDRGHLVTEAFF; DNA: TGTGCCAGCAGCACGGACAGGGGGCATTTAGTCACTGAAGCTTTCTTT
D: TRBD1; V: TRBV6-5; J: TRBJ1-2; size: -; CDR3: CASSYPGTGFGGYTF; DNA: TGTGCCAGCAGTTACCCCGGGACAGGGTTTGGTGGCTACACCTTC
D: -; V: TRBV5-1; J: TRBJ1-2; size: few; CDR3: CASSPLSYDRQSYGYTF; DNA: TGCGCCAGCAGCCCCCTATCCTATGACAGACAGAGCTATGGTTACACCTTC
D: -; V: TRBV28; J: TRBJ2-7; size: few; CDR3: CASSLWGAGTYEQYF; DNA: TGTGCCAGCAGTTTATGGGGCGCAGGGACCTACGAGCAGTACTTC
D: TRBD2; V: TRBV6-1; J: TRBJ2-7; size: few; CDR3: CASSESPGRAYEQYF; DNA: TGTGCCAGCAGTGAATCCCCCGGGAGGGCCTACGAGCAGTACTTC
D: TRBD2; V: TRBV15; J: TRBJ2-2; size: -; CDR3: CATSRVIAGVNTGELFF; DNA: TGTGCCACCAGCAGGGTAATAGCGGGAGTGAACACCGGGGAGCTGTTTTTT
D: -; V: TRBV19; J: TRBJ1-2; size: -; CDR3: CASSKGANYGYTF; DNA: TGTGCCAGTAGTAAGGGAGCTAACTATGGCTACACCTTC
D: -; V: TRBV23-1; J: TRBJ2-2; size: -; CDR3: CATREPNTGELFF; DNA: TGCGCCACCCGGGAGCCGAACACCGGGGAGCTGTTTTTT
D: -; V: TRBV27; J: TRBJ2-7; size: -; CDR3: CASSPVRYSYEQYF; DNA: TGTGCCAGCTCACCCGTCAGGTACTCCTACGAGCAGTACTTC
D: TRBD1; V: TRBV29-1; J: TRBJ2-7; size: -; CDR3: CSVGTGPYEQYF; DNA: TGCAGCGTTGGGACAGGCCCCTACGAGCAGTACTTC
D: -; V: TRBV5-4; J: TRBJ1-1; size: few; CDR3: CASGRDLVGNTEAFF; DNA: TGTGCCAGCGGTCGGGATCTCGTTGGGAACACTGAAGCTTTCTTT
D: -; V: TRBV28; J: TRBJ2-1; size: -; CDR3: CASTKIPLSYNEQFF; DNA: TGTGCCAGCACGAAGATACCCCTAAGCTACAATGAGCAGTTCTTC
D: -; V: TRBV5-1; J: TRBJ2-1; size: -; CDR3: CASSLGQIFNNEQFF; DNA: TGCGCCAGCAGCTTGGGTCAGATCTTTAACAATGAGCAGTTCTTC
D: -; V: TRBV7-8; J: TRBJ2-2; size: few; CDR3: CASSLSGAGTGELFF; DNA: TGTGCCAGCAGCTTATCGGGAGCGGGCACCGGGGAGCTGTTTTTT
D: TRBD1; V: TRBV19; J: TRBJ2-7; size: -; CDR3: CASSRDRAPYEQYF; DNA: TGTGCCAGTAGCCGGGACAGGGCGCCCTACGAGCAGTACTTC
D: -; V: TRBV4-1; J: TRBJ2-5; size: -; CDR3: CASSQGGGPGETQYF; DNA: TGCGCCAGCAGCCAAGGGGGGGGCCCCGGGGAGACCCAGTACTTC
D: -; V: TRBV5-8; J: TRBJ2-7; size: -; CDR3: CASRAPGAHYEQYF; DNA: TGTGCCAGCAGAGCGCCGGGAGCCCACTACGAGCAGTACTTC
D: -; V: TRBV6-5; J: TRBJ1-5; size: few; CDR3: CASSFSYYSNQPQHF; DNA: TGTGCCAGCAGTTTCTCCTATTATAGCAATCAGCCCCAGCATTTT
D: -; V: TRBV4-2; J: TRBJ1-2; size: -; CDR3: CASSQDTAGSNYGYTF; DNA: TGTGCCAGCAGCCAAGATACGGCGGGGTCTAACTATGGCTACACCTTC
D: TRBD1; V: TRBV27; J: TRBJ2-2; size: few; CDR3: CASSPLGQARNAGELFF; DNA: TGTGCCAGCAGCCCTCTCGGACAGGCAAGGAATGCCGGGGAGCTGTTTTTT
D: -; V: TRBV4-1; J: TRBJ2-1; size: few; CDR3: CASSQGGEKQFF; DNA: TGCGCCAGCAGCCAGGGTGGGGAGAAACAGTTCTTC
D: -; V: TRBV5-6; J: TRBJ1-1; size: few; CDR3: CASSLRGEAFF; DNA: TGTGCCAGCAGCTTAAGGGGTGAAGCTTTCTTT
D: TRBD1; V: TRBV27; J: TRBJ2-7; size: -; CDR3: CASGTGAHEQYF; DNA: TGTGCCAGTGGGACAGGGGCACACGAGCAGTACTTC
D: -; V: TRBV5-1; J: TRBJ2-1; size: -; CDR3: CASSLSGLPPYNEQFF; DNA: TGCGCCAGCAGCTTATCAGGGTTACCCCCGTACAATGAGCAGTTCTTC
D: TRBD1; V: TRBV5-4; J: TRBJ2-7; size: -; CDR3: CASSLLPDREEEQYF; DNA: TGTGCCAGCAGCTTGTTACCGGACAGGGAGGAGGAGCAGTACTTC
D: -; V: TRBV5-8; J: TRBJ2-7; size: many; CDR3: CASSLVRYEQYF; DNA: TGTGCCAGCAGCTTGGTGAGATACGAGCAGTACTTC
D: -; V: TRBV7-9; J: TRBJ2-5; size: few; CDR3: CASSLDSFQETQYF; DNA: TGTGCCAGCAGCCTGGACAGTTTCCAAGAGACCCAGTACTTC